What follows is one T cell receptor beta chain and its context. The V gene's germline CDR1 is GTSNPN and CDR2 SVGIG (reference sequence). CDR3 length: 18 residues. V was pared by 4 bases and J by 0 bases, with 25 bases between. This entry belongs to a study of PD-L1 blockade in urothelial cancer. Produced via immunoSEQ multiplex PCR; TCRdb's table is partial and in-frame only. The sample consists of roughly 40,000 clones, about four fifths of them appearing once. Sequencing was performed on PBMCs, taken around atezolizumab (anti-PD-L1) treatment. The genes are TRBV30 and TRBJ2-7; a possible D gene is TRBD2 (5 bases). This TCR was sampled from a man aged 55 to 70 with urothelial cancer. The CDR3 region is CAWTYRGSSLGSSYEQYF. The CDR3 DNA is TGTGCCTGGACATATAGAGGGTCTTCGCTTGGGAGCTCCTACGAGCAGTACTTC.